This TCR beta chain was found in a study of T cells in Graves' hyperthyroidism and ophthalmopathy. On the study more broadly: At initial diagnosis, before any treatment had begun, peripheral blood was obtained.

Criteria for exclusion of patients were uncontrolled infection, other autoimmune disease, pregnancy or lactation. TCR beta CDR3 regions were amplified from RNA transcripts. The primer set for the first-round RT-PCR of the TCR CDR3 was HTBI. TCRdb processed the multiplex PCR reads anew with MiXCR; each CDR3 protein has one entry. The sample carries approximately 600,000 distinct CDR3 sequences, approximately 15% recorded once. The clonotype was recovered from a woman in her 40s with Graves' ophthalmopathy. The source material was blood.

The CDR3 coding sequence is TGTGCCAGTAGTACTACAGAAGTAAACTATGGCTACACCTTC. Encoded protein: CASSTTEVNYGYTF. V is TRBV19 and J is TRBJ1-2; D ambiguous. This CDR3 comprises 14 residues. Trimming stripped 4 bases from V and 2 bases from J, with 11 bases between. CDR1 is LNHDA, CDR2 SQIVND, per germline (reference sequence). The entire variable domain, with the rest obtained from reference TRBV19 and TRBJ1-2, is as follows: DGGITQSPKYLFRKEGQNVTLSCEQNLNHDAMYWYRQDPGQGLRLIYYSQIVNDFQKGDIAEGYSVSREKKESFPLTVTSAQKNPTAFYLCASSTTEVNYGYTFGSGTRLTVV.